The 27 T cell receptor beta chains below were found in one sample sequenced in a study of shared clonotypes between healthy human individuals. TCRdb's table, derived via immunoSEQ multiplex PCR, lists solely in-frame clones and lacks some. The sample consists of a few hundred thousand clones, around 70% of them appearing once. The sample taken for sequencing was memory CD4+ T cells sorted from blood. The subset: CD45RA-negative fraction. Receptors were obtained from a man younger than 40 in good health.

In this sample, this clone turned up a few times. The J gene is TRBJ2-1, the V gene TRBV20-1, with unresolved D. V was trimmed by 6 bases and J by 4 bases, leaving 4 bases between them. The CDR3 sequence is 10 residues long. Germline V gene lookup returns CDR1 DFQATT and CDR2 SNEGSKA (reference sequence). CDR3 loop: CSAVYNEQFF. CDR3 bases: TGCAGTGCCGTTTACAATGAGCAGTTCTTC.

This clone has a single count. V is TRBV5-5 and J is TRBJ2-2, with a tentative D call TRBD2 (6 bases). The V end was cut by 1 base, the J end by 7 bases, with 14 bases between. Germline V gives CDR1 SGHKS, CDR2 YYEKEE (reference sequence). CDR3 length: 15 residues. CDR3 residues: CASSLTGLSGGELFF. Here the CDR3 DNA reads TGTGCCAGCAGCTTGACGGGACTGTCCGGCGGGGAGCTGTTTTTT.

This clone was counted only a few times. This chain links TRBV5-1 with TRBJ1-3; D gene uncertain. Germline V gives CDR1 SGHRS, CDR2 YFSETQ. This CDR3 has 16 amino acids. The V and J ends lost 0 bases and 3 bases respectively, with 13 bases between them. The CDR3 bases are TGCGCCAGCAGCTTGGTTACTATGGGTGATGGAAACACCATATATTTT. Translated: CASSLVTMGDGNTIYF.

This chain connects TRBV6-6 to TRBJ2-7, with D hard to call. Looked up from germline, CDR1 is MNHNY and CDR2 is SVGAGI (reference sequence). The V end was cut by 6 bases, the J end by 0 bases, with 12 bases between. The CDR3 runs to 14 residues. The CDR3 DNA reads TGTGCCAGCAGCCCCCGGGTCTCCTCCTACGAGCAGTACTTC. Residues: CASSPRVSSYEQYF.

The table lists this clone with a count of one. The rearrangement links TRBV10-1 to TRBJ2-3; no clear D. Deletions cut 5 bases from V and 5 bases from J, with 17 bases between. The CDR3 length is 15 residues. Germline-derived CDR1 and CDR2 are WNHNN and SYGVQD (reference sequence). CDR3 in DNA: TGCGCCAGCAGTTTTCGGCAGTCCCGTGGAGATACGCAGTATTTT. Residues: CASSFRQSRGDTQYF.

V is TRBV19 and J is TRBJ2-1; 8 bases are a match to TRBD2. The V and J ends lost 4 bases and 9 bases, in that order; junction bases with no gene match: 5. Germline loops: CDR1 LNHDA, CDR2 SQIVND (reference sequence). The CDR3 covers 13 residues. CDR3 sequence reads: CASSTGTSIEQFF. CDR3 sequence (DNA): TGTGCCAGTAGTACCGGGACTAGTATTGAGCAGTTCTTC.

The sample holds a few counts of this clone. Other DNA sequences within the sample encode an identical CDR3. The V call is TRBV19, the J call TRBJ1-1; D unclear. CDR3 length: 13 residues. Germline values: CDR1 LNHDA, CDR2 SQIVND (reference sequence). Deletions cut 1 base from V and 5 bases from J, with 8 bases between. The CDR3, as DNA: TGTGCCAGTAGTATAGCCGGTGGGACTGAAGCTTTCTTT. Amino acids: CASSIAGGTEAFF. Complete variable domain (other parts from reference TRBV19 and TRBJ1-1): DGGITQSPKYLFRKEGQNVTLSCEQNLNHDAMYWYRQDPGQGLRLIYYSQIVNDFQKGDIAEGYSVSREKKESFPLTVTSAQKNPTAFYLCASSIAGGTEAFFGQGTRLTVV.

The rearrangement links TRBV7-6 to TRBJ2-5; possible D gene TRBD1, 5 bases. The V gene's germline CDR1 is SGHVS and CDR2 FNYEAQ. Trimming removed 4 bases from V and 5 bases from J, with 14 bases in between. The CDR3 covers 14 residues. The chain's CDR3 is CASSSTAGWETQYF. CDR3 coding DNA: TGTGCCAGCAGCTCAACGGCAGGGTGGGAGACCCAGTACTTC.

The gene calls are TRBV27 and TRBJ2-6, with TRBD2 as a possible D gene (5 bases). Trimming shortened V by 4 bases and J by 1 base, and 23 bases separated the two germline ends. The CDR3 has 20 amino acids. CDR1 and CDR2 from the germline V gene are MNHEY and SMNVEV (reference sequence). This CDR3 reads CASSSVDGNGRGSGANVLTF. The CDR3 nucleotides are TGTGCCAGCAGTTCCGTGGATGGGAACGGTCGGGGATCTGGGGCCAACGTCCTGACTTTC.

The V gene is TRBV7-3, the J gene TRBJ2-7; 9 bases are a match to TRBD1. This CDR3 has 15 amino acids. J was trimmed by 4 bases and V by 2 bases; bases with no gene match: 6. Germline V gene sequence: CDR1 SGHTA, CDR2 FQGTGA. This chain's CDR3 is CASSLEGTGIYEQYF. In DNA, the CDR3 is TGTGCCAGCAGCTTAGAGGGGACAGGGATTTACGAGCAGTACTTC.

There are a few counts of this clone. V is TRBV7-6 and J is TRBJ1-3, with D tentatively TRBD1 (6 bases). The germline CDR1 and CDR2 sequences are SGHVS and FNYEAQ. This CDR3 region has 16 residues. V lost 1 base, J lost 2 bases, and 12 bases lay in between. Here the CDR3 DNA reads TGTGCCAGCAGCTTAGAACACAGGGAACCTGGAAACACCATATATTTT. Translation gives CASSLEHREPGNTIYF. The entire variable domain, with the rest obtained from reference TRBV7-6 and TRBJ1-3, is as follows: GAGVSQSPRYKVTKRGQDVALRCDPISGHVSLYWYRQALGQGPEFLTYFNYEAQQDKSGLPNDRFSAERPEGSISTLTIQRTEQRDSAMYRCASSLEHREPGNTIYFGEGSWLTVV.

This clone was picked up one time. The chain is built from TRBV2 and TRBJ1-4; no definite D call. V was clipped by 10 bases and J by 5 bases, with 8 bases between them. This CDR3 is 11 amino acids long. CDR1 is SNHLY and CDR2 is FYNNEI in the germline V gene. DNA of the CDR3: TGTGCCATGCGAGGGAATGAAAAACTGTTTTTT. Protein: CAMRGNEKLFF.

The chain recombines TRBV4-3 with TRBJ1-4; TRBD1 aligns across 11 bases. J was trimmed by 7 bases and V by 1 base; bases with no gene match: 8. This CDR3 spans 17 amino acids. Germline-derived CDR1 and CDR2 are LGHNA and YSLEER. This CDR3 is CASSQGGIGTGGEKLFF. CDR3 DNA: TGCGCCAGCAGCCAAGGGGGAATCGGGACAGGGGGTGAAAAACTGTTTTTT.

V is TRBV5-4 and J is TRBJ2-5; D is perhaps TRBD1 (5 bases). CDR3 length: 15 amino acids. Per germline, CDR1 SGHNT and CDR2 YYREEE (reference sequence). Trimming removed 0 bases at V and 2 bases at J, with 11 bases between. CDR3: CASSLVQGEQETQYF. The CDR3 nucleotides are TGTGCCAGCAGCTTGGTCCAGGGCGAGCAAGAGACCCAGTACTTC.

The V call is TRBV19, the J call TRBJ1-5; the D gene is possibly TRBD1 (5 bases). Germline V gene data show CDR1 as LNHDA and CDR2 as SQIVND (reference sequence). This CDR3 region has 15 residues. The ends were cut back, 0 bases at V and 4 bases at J, with 10 bases in the middle. The DNA of the CDR3 is TGTGCCAGTAGTATAGATCAGGGTAGAAATCAGCCCCAGCATTTT. As protein: CASSIDQGRNQPQHF.

The genes are TRBV11-2 and TRBJ2-7, with TRBD1 identical over 9 bases. This CDR3 region has 15 residues. Trimming took 5 bases from V and 2 from J; bases not matched to a gene: 7. CDR1 and CDR2 (germline): SGHAT, FQNNGV. Here the CDR3 reads CASSTRTGAAYEQYF. In DNA form, the CDR3 reads TGTGCCAGCAGCACGCGGACAGGGGCTGCCTACGAGCAGTACTTC.

This chain links TRBV19 with TRBJ2-1, with 8 bases that match TRBD2. The V gene's germline CDR1 is LNHDA and CDR2 SQIVND (reference sequence). Germline trimming cut 1 base from V and 6 bases from J; bases unmatched to any gene: 5. The CDR3 is 15 residues long. CDR3 coding DNA: TGTGCCAGTAGTATAGGGACTAGCCCGCTCAATGAGCAGTTCTTC. This translates into CASSIGTSPLNEQFF.

The chain links TRBV2 to TRBJ2-2; a possible D gene is TRBD2 (5 bases). The ends were cut back, 5 bases at V and 8 bases at J, with 12 bases in the middle. The CDR3 totals 13 residues. The V gene's germline CDR1 is SNHLY and CDR2 FYNNEI. CDR3 amino acids: CASSYSRTGELFF. The CDR3 DNA is TGTGCCAGCAGTTATAGCAGGACTGGGGAGCTGTTTTTT.

With respect to this clone: The sample carries other DNA sequences with the same CDR3. The chain uses TRBV5-1 and TRBJ2-5; D is unresolved. The CDR3 has 13 amino acids. Trimming took 0 bases from V and 2 from J, leaving 5 bases between them. Germline assignment: CDR1 SGHRS and CDR2 YFSETQ. CDR3 nucleotides: TGCGCCAGCAGCTTGGAAGGGCAAGAGACCCAGTACTTC. Translated: CASSLEGQETQYF.

This sequence joins TRBV11-2 and TRBJ2-7; 10 nucleotides agree with TRBD1. Trimming cost V 4 bases and J 2 bases; bases outside gene matches: 14. CDR1 and CDR2 from the germline V gene are SGHAT and FQNNGV. The CDR3 totals 18 residues. CDR3 loop: CASSSIARGQGITYEQYF. The CDR3 nucleotides are TGTGCCAGCAGCTCGATAGCGCGGGGACAGGGGATTACCTACGAGCAGTACTTC.

The chain combines TRBV5-1 with TRBJ1-1; the match to TRBD1 covers 7 bases. The junction had 5 bases not matched to a gene; V was cut back by 4 bases and J by 2 bases. Germline CDR1 reads SGHRS; CDR2 reads YFSETQ. CDR3 length: 14 residues. Here the CDR3 DNA reads TGCGCCAGCAGCCCCGACAGGGTTAACACTGAAGCTTTCTTT. As protein: CASSPDRVNTEAFF.

This chain connects TRBV6-6 to TRBJ2-5; TRBD1 aligns across 7 bases. Germline lookup yields CDR1 MNHNY and CDR2 SVGAGI (reference sequence). The V and J ends lost 2 bases and 3 bases, in that order; junction bases with no gene match: 0. This CDR3 contains 13 residues. The CDR3 nucleotides read TGTGCCAGCAGTTACACAGGGGAAGAGACCCAGTACTTC. Translating it yields CASSYTGEETQYF.

The chain uses TRBV27 and TRBJ1-4; D unresolved. The CDR3 runs to 12 residues. Deletions cut 7 bases from V and 11 bases from J, with 14 bases between. Germline V CDR1 and CDR2: MNHEY, SMNVEV (reference sequence). The DNA for the CDR3 is TGTGCCAGCAATAATCCAGGTGACAAACTGTTTTTT. Translated, it gives CASNNPGDKLFF.

The rearrangement uses TRBV29-1 and TRBJ2-7; 8 positions agree with TRBD2. V dropped 4 bases and J dropped 3; count of bases not matched to a gene: 5. This CDR3 region has 13 residues. The germline CDR1 and CDR2 sequences are SQVTM and ANQGSEA. CDR3 DNA sequence: TGCAGCGTTGGGAGCGGGAGAGGCTACGAGCAGTACTTC. This translates into CSVGSGRGYEQYF.

The chain is built from TRBV30 and TRBJ1-3, with D possibly matching TRBD1 (6 bases). This CDR3 contains 13 residues. V gave up 4 bases and J gave up 0 bases, with 7 bases separating them. From germline, CDR1 is GTSNPN and CDR2 SVGIG (reference sequence). The CDR3 DNA sequence: TGTGCCTGGATGACAGGCTCTGGAAACACCATATATTTT. Encoded protein: CAWMTGSGNTIYF.

The chain couples TRBV28 to TRBJ2-6; D is unclear. The CDR3 extends over 17 amino acids. The V end was cut by 6 bases, the J end by 0 bases, with 15 bases between. The germline gives CDR1 MDHEN, CDR2 SYDVKM. Written as DNA, the CDR3 is TGTGCCAGCAGAAGGGCCAAATCCACCTCTGGGGCCAACGTCCTGACTTTC. Translating gives CASRRAKSTSGANVLTF.

The genes are TRBV19 and TRBJ1-5; D is possibly TRBD1 (5 bases). Trimming left V 7 bases short and J 0 bases short, with 13 bases between. The CDR3 covers 15 residues. Per germline, CDR1 LNHDA and CDR2 SQIVND (reference sequence). The CDR3 spells CASIKGHNSNQPQHF. The CDR3 DNA follows: TGTGCCAGTATCAAGGGGCATAATAGCAATCAGCCCCAGCATTTT.